Listed below are T cell receptor beta chains from one sample, sequenced in a study of vaccination effects on CD4 cells after COVID-19. Data came from immunoSEQ multiplex PCR; TCRdb stores just in-frame clones and leaves some out. The sample lists 30,000 to 45,000 clones, around 67% occurring once. Their antigens remain unidentified. The source was CD4+ T cells from PBMCs cultured with SARS-CoV-2 spike peptides, collected before COVID-19 vaccination. These TCRs come from a human donor who received a COVID-19 vaccine. Both conserved end residues are part of each CDR3. D genes are given only for firm matches. Where a row states a size, it is once, few, many or the class of an expanded clone; other rows omit it.

TRBJ2-7 few TRBV18 TRBD2 TGTGCCAGCTCATTGGGTGCGGGAGACTACGAGCAGTACTTC CASSLGAGDYEQYF
TRBJ1-5 - TRBV18 - TGTGCCAGCTCACCCAAGGGCCGAGTCAATCAGCCCCAGCATTTT CASSPKGRVNQPQHF
TRBJ1-5 - TRBV6-6 - TGTGCCAGCAGTGGGGTCCTGCAGGGAGTCAATCAGCCCCAGCATTTT CASSGVLQGVNQPQHF
TRBJ1-1 few TRBV27 TRBD1 TGTGCCAGCAGCTCCCAGGGGGTGAACACTGAAGCTTTCTTT CASSSQGVNTEAFF
TRBJ2-3 - TRBV24-1 - TGTGCCACCGCCCCCGGGACTGGCTTTTCTAGCACAGATACGCAGTATTTT CATAPGTGFSSTDTQYF
TRBJ2-1 - TRBV7-3 TRBD2 TGTGCCAGCAGCTTAGGTGGTAGCGGGGGGGCCAACAATGAGCAGTTCTTC CASSLGGSGGANNEQFF
TRBJ1-3 - TRBV19 - TGTGCCAGTAGTATAGCCCTGGACTCACGGAGCGACACCATATATTTT CASSIALDSRSDTIYF
TRBJ2-7 - TRBV6-6 - TGTGCCAGCAGTTACTCGGAGGGCCTCTACGAGCAGTACTTC CASSYSEGLYEQYF
TRBJ2-1 - TRBV5-1 TRBD2 TGCGCCAGCAGCGCCGGACTAGGGAGGGATGAGCAGTTCTTC CASSAGLGRDEQFF
TRBJ1-1 once TRBV30 - TGTGCCTGGAGGCTTCGTGGGGCTACTGAAGCTTTCTTT CAWRLRGATEAFF
TRBJ1-1 - TRBV19 - TGTGCCAGTAGTATTGGGGGCAGGGGTTTTGGATTAGGGGTAGCTTTCTTT CASSIGGRGFGLGVAFF
TRBJ2-5 once TRBV4-2 TRBD1 TGTGCCAGCAGCCAAGAAACGCTGGACAGGGGGCGGGAGACCCAGTACTTC CASSQETLDRGRETQYF
TRBJ2-1 - TRBV27 - TGTGCCAGCAGTTTATCGCCGTATAGGGGGGGCCGGCATGAGCAGTTCTTC CASSLSPYRGGRHEQFF
TRBJ1-5 - TRBV6-5 - TGTGCCAGCAGTTACTCAGGGTCCCTAGCTATCCATTTT CASSYSGSLAIHF
TRBJ2-5 - TRBV25-1 - TGTGCCAGCAGTGAATATAAGGGTATAGAGACCCAGTACTTC CASSEYKGIETQYF
TRBJ1-2 - TRBV4-1 - TGCGCCAGCAGCCCGGGGACGGTTGCTGCTAACTATGGCTACACCTTC CASSPGTVAANYGYTF